This entry lists 23 T cell receptor beta chains sequenced from one sample in a study of lymphopenia after photon versus proton radiotherapy. Clones were read by immunoSEQ multiplex PCR, and TCRdb kept only the in-frame ones, dropping some. The sample lists more than 70,000 clones, around four fifths occurring once. The source was peripheral blood, collected from a patient treated with proton-based radiotherapy. The receptors shown here come from a man aged 55 to 70 with pancreatic cancer.

The gene calls are TRBV27 and TRBJ1-1; D is uncertain. The CDR3 has 16 amino acids. Trimming cost V 4 bases and J 0 bases, with 15 bases left between them. CDR1 and CDR2 (germline): MNHEY, SMNVEV (reference sequence). The CDR3 nucleotides are TGTGCCAGCAGTTCGCATTCAGGTTCCATGAACACTGAAGCTTTCTTT. Protein: CASSSHSGSMNTEAFF.

The chain combines TRBV18 with TRBJ1-3; D is uncertain. Germline CDR1 is KGHSH and CDR2 is LQKENI. Trimming stripped 6 bases from V and 3 bases from J, with 9 bases between. The CDR3 runs 13 residues. This CDR3 reads CASSPSVGNTIYF. The CDR3 DNA is TGTGCCAGCTCGCCGTCGGTTGGAAACACCATATATTTT.

This rearrangement joins TRBV5-1 to TRBJ2-7, with D perhaps TRBD2 (6 bases). V gave up 2 bases and J gave up 3 bases, with 15 bases separating them. This CDR3 is 15 amino acids long. Germline V gene lookup returns CDR1 SGHRS and CDR2 YFSETQ. CDR3 sequence (DNA): TGCGCCAGCAGCTTCCTGGGGGGAGCCCGCTACGAGCAGTACTTC. As protein: CASSFLGGARYEQYF.

The chain links TRBV9 to TRBJ1-3; unclear D gene. Germline V lookup: CDR1 SGDLS, CDR2 YYNGEE. The V end was cut by 1 base, the J end by 4 bases, with 12 bases between. This CDR3 region has 15 residues. CDR3 in DNA: TGTGCCAGCAGCGTATCGGGTTCGAGCGGAAACACCATATATTTT. Translating it yields CASSVSGSSGNTIYF.

V is TRBV5-1 and J is TRBJ1-6, with a tentative D call TRBD1 (5 bases). Germline V gene data show CDR1 as SGHRS and CDR2 as YFSETQ. There are 14 residues in the CDR3. Trimming stripped 1 base from V and 7 bases from J, with 9 bases between. CDR3 sequence reads: CASSLKEGNSPLHF. CDR3 bases: TGCGCCAGCAGCTTGAAGGAGGGGAATTCACCCCTCCACTTT. Combining the CDR3 with reference TRBV5-1 and TRBJ1-6 gives the whole variable domain KAGVTQTPRYLIKTRGQQVTLSCSPISGHRSVSWYQQTPGQGLQFLFEYFSETQRNKGNFPGRFSGRQFSNSRSEMNVSTLELGDSALYLCASSLKEGNSPLHFGNGTRLTVT.

The chain has TRBV30 and TRBJ1-4, with D maybe TRBD1 (6 bases). The germline V gene has CDR1 GTSNPN and CDR2 SVGIG (reference sequence). The V end was cut by 3 bases, the J end by 7 bases, with 12 bases between. The CDR3 spans 13 residues. The CDR3 region has the DNA TGTGCCTGGAGGGAAACAGGGTCTGAAAAACTGTTTTTT. The encoded protein is CAWRETGSEKLFF.

The J gene is TRBJ1-5, the V gene TRBV2; TRBD1 matches at 7 bases. The CDR3 spans 13 residues. V trimming: 8 bases; J trimming: 6 bases; junction bases outside the gene matches: 7. The V gene's germline CDR1 is SNHLY and CDR2 FYNNEI. CDR3 residues: CASLGTVGQPQHF. Here the CDR3 DNA reads TGTGCCAGCCTCGGGACAGTCGGTCAGCCCCAGCATTTT. Variable domain in full (rest from reference TRBV2 and TRBJ1-5): EPEVTQTPSHQVTQMGQEVILRCVPISNHLYFYWYRQILGQKVEFLVSFYNNEISEKSEIFDDQFSVERPDGSNFTLKIRSTKLEDSAMYFCASLGTVGQPQHFGDGTRLSIL.

This clone has only one observation. The V gene is TRBV7-2, the J gene TRBJ2-6, with TRBD2 matching 14 bases. V shed 5 bases and J 2 bases; nucleotides not matched to a gene: 8. The CDR3 consists of 19 residues. Germline V lookup: CDR1 SGHTA, CDR2 FQGNSA. CDR3 coding DNA: TGTGCCAGCAGCCCGTGGACTAGCGGGAGGCGCACTGGGGCCAACGTCCTGACTTTC. Its translation: CASSPWTSGRRTGANVLTF. The complete variable domain, with remaining parts taken from reference TRBV7-2 and TRBJ2-6, reads GAGVSQSPSNKVTEKGKDVELRCDPISGHTALYWYRQSLGQGLEFLIYFQGNSAPDKSGLPSDRFSAERTGGSVSTLTIQRTQQEDSAVYLCASSPWTSGRRTGANVLTFGAGSRLTVL.

The V gene is TRBV14, the J gene TRBJ2-7; 9 positions match TRBD1. Germline-derived CDR1 and CDR2 are SGHDN and FVKESK. With 4 bases clipped from V and 4 bases from J, the junction kept 8 bases outside the gene matches. This CDR3 has 15 amino acids. The CDR3 sequence is CASSPRGGTGYEQYF. CDR3 coding DNA: TGTGCCAGCAGCCCCAGAGGGGGGACAGGGTACGAGCAGTACTTC.

The chain couples TRBV15 to TRBJ2-7; TRBD1 aligns across 11 bases. The trim removed 4 bases at V and 7 bases at J, leaving 12 bases unmatched. Germline loops: CDR1 LNHNV, CDR2 YYDKDF (reference sequence). The CDR3 loop spans 16 amino acids. Here the CDR3 reads CATSTTRAGTGGEQYF. CDR3 nucleotide sequence: TGTGCCACCAGCACCACCAGGGCGGGGACAGGGGGTGAGCAGTACTTC.

This chain connects TRBV5-4 to TRBJ1-5; D might be TRBD1 (6 bases). Looked up from germline, CDR1 is SGHNT and CDR2 is YYREEE (reference sequence). The germline V and J ends were trimmed by 3 bases and 1 base, with 8 bases remaining between them. This CDR3 has 14 residues. As DNA, the CDR3 is TGTGCCAGCAGCTCGACAGGAAGCAATCAGCCCCAGCATTTT. This sequence encodes CASSSTGSNQPQHF.

The rearrangement links TRBV11-3 to TRBJ2-7; 9 bases are a match to TRBD1. CDR3 length equals 15 residues. Germline values: CDR1 SGHNT, CDR2 YENEEA. The junction had 10 bases not matched to a gene; V was cut back by 5 bases and J by 5 bases. The CDR3 protein is CASSRPGQGSHEQYF. The CDR3 DNA is TGTGCCAGCAGCCGACCGGGACAGGGTTCCCACGAGCAGTACTTC.

This clone was seen just once. This sequence joins TRBV27 and TRBJ2-4; TRBD1 matches at 9 bases. This CDR3 contains 15 residues. V shed 10 bases, J shed 1 base, and the junction held 8 bases outside the gene matches. The V gene's germline CDR1 is MNHEY and CDR2 SMNVEV (reference sequence). CDR3 bases: TGTGCCACCCAACAGGGGGCGACGGCCAAAAACATTCAGTACTTC. This translates into CATQQGATAKNIQYF.

The gene calls are TRBV7-6 and TRBJ2-7; 11 bases agree with TRBD1. The CDR3 runs to 14 residues. Germline CDR1 reads SGHVS; CDR2 reads FNYEAQ. The V gene end was trimmed by 3 bases and the J gene end by 5 bases; junction bases not matched to a gene: 3. This CDR3 is CASSFGQGADEQYF. The CDR3 region has the DNA TGTGCCAGCAGCTTCGGACAGGGGGCAGACGAGCAGTACTTC.

This chain uses TRBV6-6 with TRBJ2-2; the D gene is possibly TRBD1 (6 bases). Trimming cost V 6 bases and J 7 bases, with 21 bases left between them. The CDR3 runs 16 residues. Germline lookup yields CDR1 MNHNY and CDR2 SVGAGI (reference sequence). Here the CDR3 reads CASSQTFRGLSGELFF. The DNA of the CDR3 is TGTGCCAGCAGCCAGACGTTCAGGGGCCTCAGCGGGGAGCTGTTTTTT.

CDR3 region: CASSHDTHRIETQYF. The CDR3 coding sequence is TGTGCCAGCAGCCACGACACGCATCGCATTGAGACCCAGTACTTC. The chain combines TRBV7-2 with TRBJ2-5; D gene ambiguous. V shed 5 bases and J shed 5 bases, with 18 bases lying between them. Germline V gives CDR1 SGHTA, CDR2 FQGNSA. The CDR3 loop spans 15 amino acids.

The chain has TRBV2 and TRBJ1-2, with D maybe TRBD1 (6 bases). The V gene's germline CDR1 is SNHLY and CDR2 FYNNEI. Trimming cost V 7 bases and J 8 bases, with 23 bases left between them. CDR3 length: 15 residues. Here the CDR3 reads CASNTRGGQAEGYTF. CDR3 in DNA: TGTGCCAGCAACACCCGGGGGGGGCAGGCCGAAGGCTACACCTTC.

The chain links TRBV6-1 to TRBJ2-1; D is ambiguous. Per the germline V gene, CDR1 is MNHNS and CDR2 is SASEGT. V was clipped by 4 bases and J by 2 bases, with 9 bases between them. The CDR3 runs to 14 residues. DNA of the CDR3: TGTGCCAGCAGTGTGAAAGGGCCCTACAATGAGCAGTTCTTC. It translates to CASSVKGPYNEQFF.

The chain recombines TRBV12-5 with TRBJ2-3; D is uncertain. There are 13 residues in the CDR3. V shed 5 bases and J shed 6 bases, with 12 bases lying between them. The germline CDR1 and CDR2 sequences are LGHNT and FRNRAP. CDR3 in DNA: TGTGCTAGTGGTATTAGCTTGGGGGATACGCAGTATTTT. It yields the protein CASGISLGDTQYF.

The gene calls are TRBV2 and TRBJ2-7; D is uncertain. From germline, CDR1 is SNHLY and CDR2 FYNNEI. V was pared by 4 bases and J by 13 bases, with 17 bases between. This CDR3 has 12 residues. The CDR3 protein is CASSGRHPRSYF. Written as DNA, the CDR3 is TGTGCCAGCAGTGGCCGACACCCTCGAAGTTACTTC.

The chain is built from TRBV18 and TRBJ1-5, with TRBD1 matching 7 bases. From germline, CDR1 is KGHSH and CDR2 LQKENI. This CDR3 is 14 amino acids long. V dropped 2 bases and J dropped 5; count of bases not matched to a gene: 3. The CDR3 DNA reads as TGTGCCAGCTCACCAGACAGGGTGGATCAGCCCCAGCATTTT. Its translation: CASSPDRVDQPQHF.

The chain recombines TRBV5-1 with TRBJ2-7; no reliable D call. Trimming removed 5 bases at V and 0 bases at J, with 12 bases between. Germline CDR1 reads SGHRS; CDR2 reads YFSETQ. There are 14 residues in the CDR3. The CDR3 sequence is CASSVQTSSYEQYF. The CDR3 DNA reads as TGCGCCAGCAGTGTACAGACCAGCTCCTACGAGCAGTACTTC.

The chain recombines TRBV28 with TRBJ2-2; TRBD1 matches at 7 bases. V lost 5 bases, J lost 0 bases, and 12 bases stayed unmatched. The CDR3 contains 18 residues. The germline gives CDR1 MDHEN, CDR2 SYDVKM. CDR3 loop: CASSRNPGQTTNTGELFF. The CDR3 bases are TGTGCCAGCAGTCGGAACCCGGGACAGACCACGAACACCGGGGAGCTGTTTTTT.